Sequencing of this T cell receptor (beta chain) was carried out in a study of CXCR3-negative and CXCR3-positive naive CD8 T cells. Broader study findings: TRB CDR3 properties served as the basis for inferring TCR strength, and surface CD5 was comparable between naive subsets. Freshly isolated PBMCs were used in most assays, given partial CXCR3 loss after freezing. Each naive subset displayed comparably high diversity, whereas memory CD8+ cells displayed much lower diversity.

As to this clonotype: Its antigen remains unidentified.

The libraries of TRB cDNA were prepared using 5' RACE with UMI labels. After re-calling the 5' RACE reads, TCRdb lists one entry per CDR3 protein, DNA absent. This table holds about 120,000 distinct CDR3 sequences. The CDR3 spans 14 residues. Per the germline V gene, CDR1 is SQVTM and CDR2 is ANQGSEA. This clonotype was obtained from a human donor in good health. Some clones in this sample may be carry-over from other donors' samples. The sample was naive CXCR3- CD8+ T cells from blood. Subset reported: CD45RO-CCR7+CD27+CD95- naive CD8+ T cells lacking CXCR3 (TNR3-). J is TRBJ2-2 and V is TRBV29-1. CDR3: CSVTGSGYTGELFF.